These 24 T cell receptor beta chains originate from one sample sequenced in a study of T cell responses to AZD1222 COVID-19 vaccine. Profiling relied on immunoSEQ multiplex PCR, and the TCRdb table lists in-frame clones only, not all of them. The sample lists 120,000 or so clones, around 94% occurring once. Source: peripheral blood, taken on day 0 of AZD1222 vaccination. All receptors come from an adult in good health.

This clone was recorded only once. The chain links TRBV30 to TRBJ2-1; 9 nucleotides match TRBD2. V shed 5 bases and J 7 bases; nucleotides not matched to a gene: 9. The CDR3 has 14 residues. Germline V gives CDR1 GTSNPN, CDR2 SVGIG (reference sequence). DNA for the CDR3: TGTGCCTGGGTAAGCGGGGGGCCGGAAAATGAGCAGTTCTTC. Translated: CAWVSGGPENEQFF.

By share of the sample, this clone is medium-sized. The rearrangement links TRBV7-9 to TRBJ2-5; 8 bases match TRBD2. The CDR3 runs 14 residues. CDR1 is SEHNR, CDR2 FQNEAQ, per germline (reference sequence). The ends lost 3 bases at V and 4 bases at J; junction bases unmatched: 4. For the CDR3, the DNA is TGTGCCAGCAGCTTTTCTCTAGCGGGAGAGACCCAGTACTTC. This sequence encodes CASSFSLAGETQYF.

The CDR3 nucleotides are TGTGCCAGCAGCCAACGGGTTAGCACAGATACGCAGTATTTT. Translated, it gives CASSQRVSTDTQYF. The chain recombines TRBV3-1 (or the pseudogene TRBV3-2) with TRBJ2-3; D is ambiguous. V dropped 2 bases and J dropped 0 bases, with 6 bases sitting between them. CDR3 length: 14 residues. The germline gives CDR1 LGHDT, CDR2 YNNKEL (reference sequence).

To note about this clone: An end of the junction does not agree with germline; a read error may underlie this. The CDR3, as DNA: TGTGCCAGTAGTATAAACCCCGGGACGGCTGTCAGGGACGTCTTC. Translation: CASSINPGTAVRDVF. This chain links TRBV19 with TRBJ1-2; D may be TRBD1 (5 bases). Germline loops: CDR1 LNHDA, CDR2 SQIVND (reference sequence). The CDR3 totals 15 residues.

CDR3 amino acids: CASSQGTGGRPGELFF. CDR3 DNA: TGTGCCAGCAGCCAAGGTACGGGAGGAAGGCCCGGGGAGCTGTTTTTT. The chain combines TRBV14 with TRBJ2-2, with 7 nucleotides matching TRBD2. CDR1 and CDR2 from the germline V gene are SGHDN and FVKESK. V gave up 1 base and J gave up 6 bases; unmatched junction bases: 8. CDR3 size: 16 residues.

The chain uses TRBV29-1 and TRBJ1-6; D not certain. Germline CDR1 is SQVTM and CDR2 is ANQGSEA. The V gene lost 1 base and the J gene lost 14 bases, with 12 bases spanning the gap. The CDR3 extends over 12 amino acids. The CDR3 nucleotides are TGCAGCGTTGAAGTTCCCGGTAGGACCCTCCACTTT. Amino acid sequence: CSVEVPGRTLHF. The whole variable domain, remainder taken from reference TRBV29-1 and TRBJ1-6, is SAVISQKPSRDICQRGTSLTIQCQVDSQVTMMFWYRQQPGQSLTLIATANQGSEATYESGFVIDKFPISRPNLTFSTLTVSNMSPEDSSIYLCSVEVPGRTLHFGNGTRLTVT.

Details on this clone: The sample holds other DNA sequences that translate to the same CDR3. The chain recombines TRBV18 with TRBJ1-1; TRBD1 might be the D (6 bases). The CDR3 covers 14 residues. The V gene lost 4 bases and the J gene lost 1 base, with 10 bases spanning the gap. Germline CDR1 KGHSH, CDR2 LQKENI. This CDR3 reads CASSLDRSNTEAFF. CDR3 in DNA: TGTGCCAGCTCACTCGACAGGTCGAACACTGAAGCTTTCTTT.

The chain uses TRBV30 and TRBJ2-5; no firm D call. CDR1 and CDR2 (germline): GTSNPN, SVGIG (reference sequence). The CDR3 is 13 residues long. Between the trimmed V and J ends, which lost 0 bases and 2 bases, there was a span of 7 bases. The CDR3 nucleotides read TGTGCCTGGAGTGTACGACGGCAAGAGACCCAGTACTTC. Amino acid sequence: CAWSVRRQETQYF.

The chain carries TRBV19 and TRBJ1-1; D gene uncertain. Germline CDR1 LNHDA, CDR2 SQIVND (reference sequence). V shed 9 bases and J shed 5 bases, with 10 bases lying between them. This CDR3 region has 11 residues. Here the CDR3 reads CASDGWTEAFF. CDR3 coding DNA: TGTGCCAGCGACGGCTGGACTGAAGCTTTCTTT.

The CDR3 region has the DNA TGTGCCAGCAGCTTGCGAGAGACCCAGTACTTC. Its translation: CASSLRETQYF. V usage is TRBV5-4 and J usage is TRBJ2-5; D unclear. V was clipped by 1 base and J by 4 bases, with 2 bases between them. This CDR3 is built from 11 residues. Germline V lookup: CDR1 SGHNT, CDR2 YYREEE (reference sequence).

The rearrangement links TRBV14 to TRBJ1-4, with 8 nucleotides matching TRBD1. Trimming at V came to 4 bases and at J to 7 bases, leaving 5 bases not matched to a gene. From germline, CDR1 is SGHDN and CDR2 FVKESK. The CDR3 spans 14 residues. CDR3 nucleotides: TGTGCCAGCAGCCCGAGACAGGGGAGTGAAAAACTGTTTTTT. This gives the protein CASSPRQGSEKLFF. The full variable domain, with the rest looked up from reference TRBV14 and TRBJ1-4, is EAGVTQFPSHSVIEKGQTVTLRCDPISGHDNLYWYRRVMGKEIKFLLHFVKESKQDESGMPNNRFLAERTGGTYSTLKVQPAELEDSGVYFCASSPRQGSEKLFFGSGTQLSVL.

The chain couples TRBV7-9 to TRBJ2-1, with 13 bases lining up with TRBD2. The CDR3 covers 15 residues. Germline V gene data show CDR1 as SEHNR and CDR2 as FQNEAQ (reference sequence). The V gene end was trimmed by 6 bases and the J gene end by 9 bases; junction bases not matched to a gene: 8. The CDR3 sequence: CASSRLAGGRSEQFF. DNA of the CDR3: TGTGCCAGCAGTCGACTAGCGGGGGGAAGGAGTGAGCAGTTCTTC.

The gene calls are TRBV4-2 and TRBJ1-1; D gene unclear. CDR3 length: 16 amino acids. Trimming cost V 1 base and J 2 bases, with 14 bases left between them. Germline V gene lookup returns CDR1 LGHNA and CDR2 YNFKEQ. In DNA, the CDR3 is TGTGCCAGCAGCCAAGTTTTGGCATCCCTAAACACTGAAGCTTTCTTT. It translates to CASSQVLASLNTEAFF.

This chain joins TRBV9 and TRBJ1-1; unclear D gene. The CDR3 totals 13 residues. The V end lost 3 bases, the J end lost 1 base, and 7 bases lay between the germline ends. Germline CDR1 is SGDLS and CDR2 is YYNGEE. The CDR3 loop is CASSALSNTEAFF. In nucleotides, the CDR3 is TGTGCCAGCAGCGCCCTGTCGAACACTGAAGCTTTCTTT.

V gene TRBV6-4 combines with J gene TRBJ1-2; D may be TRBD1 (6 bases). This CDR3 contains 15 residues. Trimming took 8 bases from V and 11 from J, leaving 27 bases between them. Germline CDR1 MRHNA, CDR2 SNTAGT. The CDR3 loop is CASWVGRGRFMRYTF. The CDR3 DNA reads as TGTGCCAGCTGGGTCGGCAGGGGTCGGTTTATGCGGTACACCTTC.

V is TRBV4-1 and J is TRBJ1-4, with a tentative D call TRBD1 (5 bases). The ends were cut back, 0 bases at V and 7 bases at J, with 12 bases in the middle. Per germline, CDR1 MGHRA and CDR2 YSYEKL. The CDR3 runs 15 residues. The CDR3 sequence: CASSQDPGLGEKLFF. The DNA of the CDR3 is TGCGCCAGCAGCCAAGATCCAGGGCTGGGTGAAAAACTGTTTTTT.

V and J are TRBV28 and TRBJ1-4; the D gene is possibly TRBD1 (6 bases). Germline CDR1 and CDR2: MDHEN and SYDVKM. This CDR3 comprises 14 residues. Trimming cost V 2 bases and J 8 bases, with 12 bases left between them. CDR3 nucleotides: TGTGCCAGCAGTTTACCCCTCAGGGGAGAAAAACTGTTTTTT. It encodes CASSLPLRGEKLFF.

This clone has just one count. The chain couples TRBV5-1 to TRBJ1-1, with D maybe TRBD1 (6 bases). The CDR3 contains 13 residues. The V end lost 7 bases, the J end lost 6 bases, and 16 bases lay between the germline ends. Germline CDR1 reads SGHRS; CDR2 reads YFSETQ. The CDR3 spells CASGFRGVAEAFF. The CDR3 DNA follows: TGCGCCAGCGGGTTTAGGGGGGTCGCTGAAGCTTTCTTT.

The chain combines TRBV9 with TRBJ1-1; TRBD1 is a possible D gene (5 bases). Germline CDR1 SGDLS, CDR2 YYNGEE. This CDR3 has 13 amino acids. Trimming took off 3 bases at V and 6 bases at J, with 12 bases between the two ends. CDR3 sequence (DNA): TGTGCCAGCAGCGCAGTGCCGGGGGCTGAAGCTTTCTTT. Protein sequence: CASSAVPGAEAFF. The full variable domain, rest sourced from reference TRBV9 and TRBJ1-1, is DSGVTQTPKHLITATGQRVTLRCSPRSGDLSVYWYQQSLDQGLQFLIQYYNGEERAKGNILERFSAQQFPDLHSELNLSSLELGDSALYFCASSAVPGAEAFFGQGTRLTVV.

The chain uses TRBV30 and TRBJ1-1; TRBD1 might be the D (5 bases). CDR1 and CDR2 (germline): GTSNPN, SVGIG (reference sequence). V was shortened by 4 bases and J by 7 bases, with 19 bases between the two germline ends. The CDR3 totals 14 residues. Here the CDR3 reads CAWTPGPPRGEAFF. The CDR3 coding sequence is TGTGCCTGGACCCCGGGACCTCCCCGAGGTGAAGCTTTCTTT.

CDR3 residues: CASSYRNGELFF. CDR3 in DNA: TGTGCCAGCAGTTACCGGAACGGGGAGCTGTTTTTT. J is TRBJ2-2 and V is TRBV6-5; no clear D. V shed 2 bases and J shed 7 bases, with 5 bases lying between them. The CDR3 runs to 12 residues. Germline CDR1 MNHEY, CDR2 SVGAGI.

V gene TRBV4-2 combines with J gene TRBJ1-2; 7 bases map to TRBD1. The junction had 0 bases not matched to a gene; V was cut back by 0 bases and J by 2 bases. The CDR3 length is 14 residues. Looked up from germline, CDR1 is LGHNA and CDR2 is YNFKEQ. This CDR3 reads CASSQEDRNYGYTF. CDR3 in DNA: TGTGCCAGCAGCCAAGAGGACAGGAACTATGGCTACACCTTC.

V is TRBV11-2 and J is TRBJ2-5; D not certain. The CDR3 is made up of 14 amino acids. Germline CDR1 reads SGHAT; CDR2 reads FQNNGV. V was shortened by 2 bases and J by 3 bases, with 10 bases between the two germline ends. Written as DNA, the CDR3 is TGTGCCAGCAGCTTAAGACCGGGTAAAGAGACCCAGTACTTC. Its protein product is CASSLRPGKETQYF.

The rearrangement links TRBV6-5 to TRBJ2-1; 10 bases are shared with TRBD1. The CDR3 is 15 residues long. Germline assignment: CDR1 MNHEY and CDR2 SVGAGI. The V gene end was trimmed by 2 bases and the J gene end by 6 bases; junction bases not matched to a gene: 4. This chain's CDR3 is CASSYGQGEGNEQFF. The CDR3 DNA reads TGTGCCAGCAGTTACGGACAGGGGGAAGGCAATGAGCAGTTCTTC.